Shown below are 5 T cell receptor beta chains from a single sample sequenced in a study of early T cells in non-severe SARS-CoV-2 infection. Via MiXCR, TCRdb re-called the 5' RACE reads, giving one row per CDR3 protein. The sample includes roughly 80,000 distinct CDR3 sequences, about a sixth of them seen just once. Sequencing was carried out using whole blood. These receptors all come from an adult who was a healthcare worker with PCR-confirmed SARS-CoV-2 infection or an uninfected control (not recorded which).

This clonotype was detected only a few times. The CDR3 loop reads CASSLVVGGGTEAFF. CDR3 nucleotides: TGCGCCAGCAGCTTGGTCGTCGGTGGAGGGACTGAAGCTTTCTTT. This sequence joins TRBV5-1 and TRBJ1-1; D unresolved. Germline V gene data show CDR1 as SGHRS and CDR2 as YFSETQ. This CDR3 contains 15 residues. The V gene lost 0 bases and the J gene lost 5 bases, with 14 bases spanning the gap.

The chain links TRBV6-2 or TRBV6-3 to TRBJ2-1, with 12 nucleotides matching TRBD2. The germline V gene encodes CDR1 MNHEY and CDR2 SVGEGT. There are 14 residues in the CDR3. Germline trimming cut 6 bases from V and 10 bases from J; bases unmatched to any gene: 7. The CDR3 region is CASRGLAGGPEQFF. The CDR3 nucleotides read TGTGCCAGCAGAGGGCTAGCGGGAGGGCCAGAGCAGTTCTTC.

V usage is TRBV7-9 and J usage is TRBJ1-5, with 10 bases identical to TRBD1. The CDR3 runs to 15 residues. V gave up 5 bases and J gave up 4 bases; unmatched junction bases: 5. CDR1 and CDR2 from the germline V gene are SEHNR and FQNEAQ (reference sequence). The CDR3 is CASSVGTGANQPQHF. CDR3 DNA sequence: TGTGCCAGCAGCGTCGGGACAGGGGCGAATCAGCCCCAGCATTTT.

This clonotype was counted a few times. The CDR3 DNA reads as TGTGCCAGCAGCATCGGACAGGGACGCGAGCAGTACTTC. It codes for CASSIGQGREQYF. This chain uses TRBV7-6 with TRBJ2-7, with 8 bases aligning to TRBD1. The junction had 6 bases not matched to a gene; V was cut back by 5 bases and J by 6 bases. There are 13 residues in the CDR3. CDR1 is SGHVS and CDR2 is FNYEAQ in the germline V gene.

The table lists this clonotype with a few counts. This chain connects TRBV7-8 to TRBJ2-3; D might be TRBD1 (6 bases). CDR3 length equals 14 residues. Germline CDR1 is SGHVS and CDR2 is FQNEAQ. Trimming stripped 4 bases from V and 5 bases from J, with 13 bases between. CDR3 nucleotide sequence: TGTGCCAGCAGCTGGGGACAACCTGGAGATACGCAGTATTTT. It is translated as CASSWGQPGDTQYF.